This entry is about one T cell receptor beta chain. Its matching antigen is unknown. Assaying covered roughly 92,000 TCR templates per sample. Method: immunoSEQ multiplex PCR; TCRdb's copy keeps in-frame clones and lacks some. The table includes approximately 82,000 clones, roughly 87% detected once. The sample is drawn from a study of siplizumab effects on memory and regulatory T cells. Regarding the study as a whole: Memory cells that were CD4+ and unstimulated gave rise to alloreactive sequences, which siplizumab significantly reduced. Naive-or-memory phenotypes were unassignable for roughly 75-96% of proliferating CD4+ or CD8+ clones.

This CDR3 comprises 12 residues. Trimming stripped 5 bases from V and 4 bases from J, with 9 bases between. The germline CDR1 and CDR2 sequences are MNHEY and SVGAGI. The specimen was Tregs sorted from blood. The receptor was derived from a human donor in good health. The genes are TRBV6-5 and TRBJ2-7; perhaps TRBD2 as D (6 bases). The DNA of the CDR3 is TGTGCCAGCAGTCGCGGAGGGTACGAGCAGTACTTC. This sequence encodes CASSRGGYEQYF.